The 22 T cell receptor beta chains below all came from one sample that was sequenced in a study of shared clonotypes between healthy human individuals. TCRdb keeps only in-frame clones here, not all; method: immunoSEQ multiplex PCR. The table lists over a million clones, roughly 80% of them singletons, with approximately 1.5% in the top ten. The sample comprised memory CD4+ T cells sorted from blood. As for subset: CD45RA-negative fraction. The receptors were sampled from a man aged 18 to 29 in good health.

The table lists this clone with a few counts. The chain has TRBV2 and TRBJ2-5, with 10 positions matching TRBD2. The end of the DNA aligns better with TRBJ2-7, so the J call may be wrong. Germline CDR1 is SNHLY and CDR2 is FYNNEI. The length of the CDR3 is 14 residues. DNA of the CDR3: TGTGCCAGCGGCGGACTAGCGGCGTCCTACGAGCAGTACTTC. It is translated as CASGGLAASYEQYF.

This clone appeared a few times. This rearrangement joins TRBV29-1 to TRBJ1-1; D unresolved. The CDR3 is made up of 13 amino acids. Looked up from germline, CDR1 is SQVTM and CDR2 is ANQGSEA. With 6 bases removed from V and 5 bases from J, the gap between germline ends came to 16 bases. CDR3 DNA: TGCAGCGTAAAATCCGACGGGATGACTGAAGCTTTCTTT. Translated, it gives CSVKSDGMTEAFF.

The genes are TRBV4-1 and TRBJ2-3; D may be TRBD1 (6 bases). The CDR3 sequence is 15 residues long. Per the germline V gene, CDR1 is MGHRA and CDR2 is YSYEKL. V dropped 0 bases and J dropped 3 bases, with 10 bases sitting between them. The CDR3 loop is CASSQDGRGTDTQYF. CDR3 nucleotide sequence: TGCGCCAGCAGCCAAGATGGTAGGGGGACAGATACGCAGTATTTT.

Concerning this clone itself: This sample includes further DNA sequences coding for the same CDR3. V usage is TRBV5-1 and J usage is TRBJ1-1, with 10 positions matching TRBD1. V lost 5 bases, J lost 1 base, and 2 bases stayed unmatched. The CDR3 runs 14 residues. Germline V CDR1 and CDR2: SGHRS, YFSETQ. CDR3 amino acids: CASRRDRGNTEAFF. The CDR3 DNA sequence: TGCGCCAGCAGACGGGACAGGGGGAACACTGAAGCTTTCTTT.

The V and J genes are TRBV27 and TRBJ2-3, with no clear D. Trimming shortened V by 2 bases and J by 5 bases, and 8 bases separated the two germline ends. CDR3 size: 13 residues. Looked up from germline, CDR1 is MNHEY and CDR2 is SMNVEV (reference sequence). CDR3: CASSLRGEDTQYF. The CDR3 DNA is TGTGCCAGCAGTTTAAGAGGAGAAGATACGCAGTATTTT.

This clone was recorded once. This chain connects TRBV25-1 to TRBJ2-7, with D tentatively TRBD2 (6 bases). Germline CDR1 is MGHDK and CDR2 is SYGVNS. There are 13 residues in the CDR3. V dropped 8 bases and J dropped 4 bases, with 15 bases sitting between them. The CDR3 is CASGGTVGYEQYF. DNA for the CDR3: TGTGCCAGCGGGGGGACGGTCGGTTACGAGCAGTACTTC.

This clone has a handful of counts. This sequence joins TRBV9 and TRBJ2-5; D remains ambiguous. This CDR3 comprises 15 residues. Germline V gene lookup returns CDR1 SGDLS and CDR2 YYNGEE. V lost 0 bases and J lost 7, with 16 bases in between. The CDR3 loop is CASSVEGVGKVTQYF. The CDR3 nucleotides are TGTGCCAGCAGCGTAGAAGGTGTAGGGAAGGTGACCCAGTACTTC.

The chain uses TRBV9 and TRBJ2-3; D call uncertain. The germline CDR1 and CDR2 sequences are SGDLS and YYNGEE. This CDR3 has 14 amino acids. V was pared by 4 bases and J by 0 bases, with 9 bases between. CDR3: CASSLFGSTDTQYF. The CDR3 bases are TGTGCCAGCAGCCTCTTTGGGAGCACAGATACGCAGTATTTT.

This clone was detected once. This chain links TRBV27 with TRBJ2-7; D not resolved. The CDR3 loop spans 14 amino acids. V lost 5 bases, J lost 2 bases, and 13 bases lay in between. In germline, CDR1 is MNHEY, CDR2 SMNVEV (reference sequence). CDR3 coding DNA: TGTGCCAGCAGTAGCCAGAACATACCCTACGAGCAGTACTTC. Amino acid sequence: CASSSQNIPYEQYF.

This CDR3 is CAISARQGLSGANVLTF. In nucleotides, the CDR3 is TGTGCCATCAGTGCTCGCCAGGGCCTCTCTGGGGCCAACGTCCTGACTTTC. The J gene is TRBJ2-6, the V gene TRBV10-3; tentative D call: TRBD1 (5 bases). This CDR3 is built from 17 residues. Trimming shortened V by 4 bases and J by 0 bases, and 13 bases separated the two germline ends. CDR1 is ENHRY and CDR2 is SYGVKD in the germline V gene.

The chain couples TRBV7-6 to TRBJ2-3; 7 bases fit TRBD1. Germline V gives CDR1 SGHVS, CDR2 FNYEAQ. This CDR3 is built from 15 residues. Losses at the gene ends were 5 bases for V and 0 bases for J; bases not matched to a gene: 5. Here the CDR3 reads CASSPDRLSTDTQYF. As DNA, the CDR3 is TGTGCCAGCAGCCCGGACAGGCTCAGCACAGATACGCAGTATTTT.

J is TRBJ2-1 and V is TRBV2; 7 bases agree with TRBD2. Unmatched junction bases numbered 5, after V lost 6 bases and J lost 9 bases. The germline gives CDR1 SNHLY, CDR2 FYNNEI. This CDR3 comprises 12 residues. In nucleotides, the CDR3 is TGTGCCAGCAGCCCGGGAGGTCTTGAGCAGTTCTTC. Its translation: CASSPGGLEQFF.

Points on this clone: Compared with germline, one end of the junction differs, possibly owing to a read error. V usage is TRBV10-3 and J usage is TRBJ1-2; 9 positions match TRBD1. Germline V gene lookup returns CDR1 ENHRY and CDR2 SYGVKD. The CDR3 runs 14 residues. The CDR3 here is CAISVSGDRALLHF. For the CDR3, the DNA is TGTGCCATCAGTGTTTCTGGGGACAGGGCCCTCCTCCACTTC.

This clone was seen only a few times. This chain links TRBV5-6 with TRBJ1-4; a weak D match, TRBD1 (6 bases). CDR3 length: 14 amino acids. V lost 6 bases to trimming and J lost 8 bases, with 17 bases between them. Per germline, CDR1 SGHDT and CDR2 YYEEEE. The CDR3 DNA reads TGTGCCAGCACCCTGGGGGCAGGGGTAGAAAAACTGTTTTTT. Its translation: CASTLGAGVEKLFF.

The V call is TRBV4-2, the J call TRBJ2-1, with a possible D match to TRBD2 (5 bases). The CDR3 totals 15 residues. Germline V gives CDR1 LGHNA, CDR2 YNFKEQ. V lost 0 bases and J 4 bases, leaving 10 bases between the germline ends. Written as DNA, the CDR3 is TGTGCCAGCAGCCAAGAAAGCGGCCAGTACAATGAGCAGTTCTTC. Translating gives CASSQESGQYNEQFF.

By its share, this clone is medium-sized. The chain employs TRBV29-1 and TRBJ1-2, with D unresolved. The ends were cut back, 2 bases at V and 4 bases at J, with 11 bases in the middle. Germline V lookup: CDR1 SQVTM, CDR2 ANQGSEA. This CDR3 contains 13 residues. CDR3 protein: CSVERNPVYGYTF. As DNA, the CDR3 is TGCAGCGTTGAACGTAACCCCGTCTATGGCTACACCTTC.

Written as DNA, the CDR3 is TGTGCCAGTAGTTCCCCGGGACAGCGTGGCGATGAGCAGTTCTTC. Residues: CASSSPGQRGDEQFF. V gene TRBV19 combines with J gene TRBJ2-1, with TRBD1 matching over 7 bases. V shed 5 bases and J 8 bases; nucleotides not matched to a gene: 12. This CDR3 spans 15 amino acids. Germline values: CDR1 LNHDA, CDR2 SQIVND (reference sequence).

The rearrangement links TRBV6-4 to TRBJ1-5, with D possibly TRBD1 on 6 matching bases. Per germline, CDR1 MRHNA and CDR2 SNTAGT. V gave up 6 bases and J gave up 5 bases, with 17 bases separating them. The CDR3 is 15 amino acids. The CDR3 spells CASSSEGGSHQPQHF. As DNA, the CDR3 is TGTGCCAGCAGCTCCGAGGGGGGGTCCCATCAGCCCCAGCATTTT.

This chain links TRBV6-1 with TRBJ1-2; D gene uncertain. V was clipped by 3 bases and J by 7 bases, with 18 bases between them. The CDR3 totals 15 residues. Germline V gene lookup returns CDR1 MNHNS and CDR2 SASEGT. The CDR3 DNA reads as TGTGCCAGCAGTGAGGGTGGTAGGGCCCAGGCTGGCTACACCTTC. This encodes CASSEGGRAQAGYTF.

The J gene is TRBJ2-2, the V gene TRBV18; D gene unclear. The CDR3 contains 14 residues. The germline V gene has CDR1 KGHSH and CDR2 LQKENI. Trimming cost V 6 bases and J 6 bases, with 14 bases left between them. The CDR3 bases are TGTGCCAGCTCGCCCTCTAGGGCACCCGGGGAGCTGTTTTTT. This translates into CASSPSRAPGELFF. Based on the CDR3 plus reference TRBV18 and TRBJ2-2, the full variable domain is NAGVMQNPRHLVRRRGQEARLRCSPMKGHSHVYWYRQLPEEGLKFMVYLQKENIIDESGMPKERFSAEFPKEGPSILRIQQVVRGDSAAYFCASSPSRAPGELFFGEGSRLTVL.

The CDR3 region is CASSLVFAGTGSGGYTF. The CDR3 DNA follows: TGTGCCAGCAGCTTGGTATTTGCCGGGACAGGCAGTGGTGGCTACACCTTC. J is TRBJ1-2 and V is TRBV5-6; 8 bases agree with TRBD1. J was trimmed by 7 bases and V by 0 bases; bases with no gene match: 14. Germline V gives CDR1 SGHDT, CDR2 YYEEEE. The CDR3 has 17 amino acids.

V usage is TRBV6-5 and J usage is TRBJ2-7; 7 bases fit TRBD1. There are 14 residues in the CDR3. Trimming cost V 5 bases and J 9 bases; bases outside gene matches: 13. Germline lookup yields CDR1 MNHEY and CDR2 SVGAGI. The CDR3 reads CASSKGALATTQYF. The CDR3 DNA reads as TGTGCCAGCAGTAAGGGGGCCCTCGCTACGACGCAGTACTTC.